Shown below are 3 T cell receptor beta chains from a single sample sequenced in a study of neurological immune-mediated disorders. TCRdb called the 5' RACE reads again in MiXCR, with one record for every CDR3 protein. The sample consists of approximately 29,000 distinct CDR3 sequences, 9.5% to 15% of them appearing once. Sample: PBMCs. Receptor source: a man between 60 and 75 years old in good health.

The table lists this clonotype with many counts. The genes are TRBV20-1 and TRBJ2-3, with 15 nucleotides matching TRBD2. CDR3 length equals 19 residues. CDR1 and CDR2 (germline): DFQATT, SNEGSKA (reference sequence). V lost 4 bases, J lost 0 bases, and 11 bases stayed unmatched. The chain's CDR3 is CSATGTSGGSVASTDTQYF. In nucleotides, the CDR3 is TGCAGTGCTACCGGGACTAGCGGGGGGTCCGTAGCTAGCACAGATACGCAGTATTTT.

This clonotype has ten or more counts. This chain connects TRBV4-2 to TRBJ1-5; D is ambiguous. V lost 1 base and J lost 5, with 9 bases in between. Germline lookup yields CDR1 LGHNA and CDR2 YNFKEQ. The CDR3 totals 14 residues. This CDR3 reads CASSQGFGDQPQHF. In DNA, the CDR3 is TGTGCCAGCAGCCAAGGGTTTGGGGATCAGCCCCAGCATTTT.

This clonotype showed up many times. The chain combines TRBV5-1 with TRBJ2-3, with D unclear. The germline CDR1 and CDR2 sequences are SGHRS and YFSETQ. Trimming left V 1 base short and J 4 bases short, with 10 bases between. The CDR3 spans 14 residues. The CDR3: CASSLMQVSDTQYF. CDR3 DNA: TGCGCCAGCAGCTTGATGCAGGTTTCAGATACGCAGTATTTT.